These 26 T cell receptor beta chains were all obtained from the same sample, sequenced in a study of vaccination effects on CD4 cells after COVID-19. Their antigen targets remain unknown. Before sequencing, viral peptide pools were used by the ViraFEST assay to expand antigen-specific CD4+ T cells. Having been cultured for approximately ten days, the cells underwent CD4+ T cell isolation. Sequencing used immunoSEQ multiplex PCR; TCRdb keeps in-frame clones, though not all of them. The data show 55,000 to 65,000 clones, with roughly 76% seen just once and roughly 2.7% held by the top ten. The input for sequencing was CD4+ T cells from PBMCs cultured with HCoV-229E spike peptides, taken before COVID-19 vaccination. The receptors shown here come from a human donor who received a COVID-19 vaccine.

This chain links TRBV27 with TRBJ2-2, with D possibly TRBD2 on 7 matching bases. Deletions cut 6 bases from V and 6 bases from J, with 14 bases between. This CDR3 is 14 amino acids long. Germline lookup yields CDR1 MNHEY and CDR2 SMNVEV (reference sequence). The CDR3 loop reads CASSSMRGPGELFF. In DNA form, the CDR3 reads TGTGCCAGCAGCAGTATGCGGGGGCCCGGGGAGCTGTTTTTT.

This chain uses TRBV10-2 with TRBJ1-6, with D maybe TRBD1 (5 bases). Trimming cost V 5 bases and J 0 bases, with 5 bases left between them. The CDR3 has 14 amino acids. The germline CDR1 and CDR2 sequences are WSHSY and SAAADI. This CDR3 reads CASSRGSYNSPLHF. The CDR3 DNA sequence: TGCGCCAGCAGTAGGGGCTCCTATAATTCACCCCTCCACTTT.

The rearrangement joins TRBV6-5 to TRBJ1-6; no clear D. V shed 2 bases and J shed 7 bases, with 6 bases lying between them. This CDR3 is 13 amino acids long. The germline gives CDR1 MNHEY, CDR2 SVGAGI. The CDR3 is CASSYDTNSPLHF. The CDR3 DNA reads TGTGCCAGCAGTTACGATACCAATTCACCCCTCCACTTT.

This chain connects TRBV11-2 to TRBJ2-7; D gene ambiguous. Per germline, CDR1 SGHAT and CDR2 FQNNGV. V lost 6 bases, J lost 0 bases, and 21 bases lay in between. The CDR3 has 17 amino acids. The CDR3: CASSKKGQSSSSYEQYV. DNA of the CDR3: TGTGCCAGCAGTAAGAAAGGGCAGAGCAGTAGCTCCTACGAGCAGTACGTC.

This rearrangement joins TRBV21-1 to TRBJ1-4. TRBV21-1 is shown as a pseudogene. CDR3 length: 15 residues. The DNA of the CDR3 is TGTGCCAGCAGCAAAGCCCGCGGAGCCCAAGAAAAACTGTTTTTT. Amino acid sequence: CASSKARGAQEKLFF.

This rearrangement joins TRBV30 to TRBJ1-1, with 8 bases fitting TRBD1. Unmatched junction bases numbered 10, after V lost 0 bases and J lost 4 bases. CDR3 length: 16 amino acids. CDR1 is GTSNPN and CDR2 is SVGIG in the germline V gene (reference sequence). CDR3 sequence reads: CAWSVVRDRLFTEAFF. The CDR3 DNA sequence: TGTGCCTGGAGTGTCGTAAGGGACAGGTTATTCACTGAAGCTTTCTTT.

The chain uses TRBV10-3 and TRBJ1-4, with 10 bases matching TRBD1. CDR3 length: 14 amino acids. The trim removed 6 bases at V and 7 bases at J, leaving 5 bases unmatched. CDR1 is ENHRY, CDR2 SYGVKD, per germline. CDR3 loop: CAIRDRDRGEKLFF. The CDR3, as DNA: TGTGCCATCAGGGACCGGGACAGGGGTGAAAAACTGTTTTTT.

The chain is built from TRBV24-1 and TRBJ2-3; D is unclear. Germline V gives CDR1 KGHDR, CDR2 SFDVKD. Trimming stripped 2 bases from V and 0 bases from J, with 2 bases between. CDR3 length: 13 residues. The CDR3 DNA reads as TGTGCCACCAGTGATTCTAGCACAGATACGCAGTATTTT. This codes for CATSDSSTDTQYF.

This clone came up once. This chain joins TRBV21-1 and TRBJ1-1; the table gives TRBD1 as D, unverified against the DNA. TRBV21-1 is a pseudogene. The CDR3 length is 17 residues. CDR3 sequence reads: CASSLFWDREANTEAFF. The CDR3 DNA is TGTGCCAGCAGCTTATTCTGGGACAGGGAGGCGAACACTGAAGCTTTCTTT.

CDR3 amino acids: CASSPPGTVNTEAFF. The CDR3 DNA reads as TGTGCCAGCTCACCACCGGGCACGGTTAACACTGAAGCTTTCTTT. The chain combines TRBV18 with TRBJ1-1; no clear D. The V end was cut by 0 bases, the J end by 2 bases, with 10 bases between. The length of the CDR3 is 15 residues. Per the germline V gene, CDR1 is KGHSH and CDR2 is LQKENI.

This chain's CDR3 is CASSDSGNGEAFF. CDR3 in DNA: TGTGCCAGCAGTGACTCAGGGAACGGGGAAGCTTTCTTT. V gene TRBV6-4 combines with J gene TRBJ1-1; D gene uncertain. Trimming stripped 0 bases from V and 8 bases from J, with 10 bases between. This CDR3 is 13 amino acids long. Germline CDR1 and CDR2: MRHNA and SNTAGT.

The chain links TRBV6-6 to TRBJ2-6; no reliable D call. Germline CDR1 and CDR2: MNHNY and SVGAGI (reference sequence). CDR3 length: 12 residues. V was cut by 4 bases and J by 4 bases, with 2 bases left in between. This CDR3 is CASSSGANVLTF. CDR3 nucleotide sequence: TGTGCCAGCAGTTCCGGGGCCAACGTCCTGACTTTC.

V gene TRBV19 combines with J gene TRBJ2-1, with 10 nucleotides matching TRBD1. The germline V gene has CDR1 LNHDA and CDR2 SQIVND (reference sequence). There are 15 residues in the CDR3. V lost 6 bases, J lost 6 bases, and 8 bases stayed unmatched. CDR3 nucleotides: TGTGCCAGTAGCACCGGGACAGGGGCCACCAATGAGCAGTTCTTC. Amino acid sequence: CASSTGTGATNEQFF.

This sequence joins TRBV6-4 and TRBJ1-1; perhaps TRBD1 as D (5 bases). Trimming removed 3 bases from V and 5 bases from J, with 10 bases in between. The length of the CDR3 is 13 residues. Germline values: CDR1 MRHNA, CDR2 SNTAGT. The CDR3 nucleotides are TGTGCCAGCAGTGATAAGGGGAAAACTGAAGCTTTCTTT. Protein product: CASSDKGKTEAFF.

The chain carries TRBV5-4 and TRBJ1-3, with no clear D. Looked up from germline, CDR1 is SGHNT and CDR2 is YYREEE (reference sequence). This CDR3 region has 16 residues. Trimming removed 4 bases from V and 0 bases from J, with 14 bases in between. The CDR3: CASSAAHESSGNTIYF. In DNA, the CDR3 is TGTGCCAGCAGCGCTGCGCACGAAAGCTCTGGAAACACCATATATTTT.

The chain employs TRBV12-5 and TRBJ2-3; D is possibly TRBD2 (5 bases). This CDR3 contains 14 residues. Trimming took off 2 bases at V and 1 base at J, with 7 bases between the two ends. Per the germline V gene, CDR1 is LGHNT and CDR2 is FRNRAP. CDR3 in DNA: TGTGCTAGTGGTTTGAGGGAGCGCACAGATACGCAGTATTTT. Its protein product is CASGLRERTDTQYF.

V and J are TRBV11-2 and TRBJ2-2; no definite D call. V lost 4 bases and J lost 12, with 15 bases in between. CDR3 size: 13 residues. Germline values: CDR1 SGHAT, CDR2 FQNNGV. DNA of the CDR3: TGTGCCAGCAGCTGCGTATGCTTGTTGCAGCTGTTTTTT. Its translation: CASSCVCLLQLFF.

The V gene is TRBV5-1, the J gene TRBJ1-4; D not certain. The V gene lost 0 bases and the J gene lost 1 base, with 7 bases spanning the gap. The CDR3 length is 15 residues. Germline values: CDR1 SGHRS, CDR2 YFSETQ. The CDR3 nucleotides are TGCGCCAGCAGCTTGGCAGGTGGAACTAATGAAAAACTGTTTTTT. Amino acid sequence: CASSLAGGTNEKLFF.

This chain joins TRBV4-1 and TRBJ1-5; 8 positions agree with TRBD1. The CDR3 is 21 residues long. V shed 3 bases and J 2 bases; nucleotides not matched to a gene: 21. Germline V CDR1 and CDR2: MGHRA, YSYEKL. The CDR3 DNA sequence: TGCGCCAGCAGCCACCCCGGGGGCCGTGGACAGGGAGATTGGGGCAATCAGCCCCAGCATTTT. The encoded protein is CASSHPGGRGQGDWGNQPQHF.

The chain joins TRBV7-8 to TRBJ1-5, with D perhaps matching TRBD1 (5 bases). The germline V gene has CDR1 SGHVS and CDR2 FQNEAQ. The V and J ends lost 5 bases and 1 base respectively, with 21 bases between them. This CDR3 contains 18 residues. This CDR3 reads CASSLRGLLEISNQPQHF. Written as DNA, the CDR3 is TGTGCCAGCAGCCTAAGGGGTTTATTGGAAATAAGCAATCAGCCCCAGCATTTT. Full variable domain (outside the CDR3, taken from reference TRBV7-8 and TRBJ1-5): GAGVSQSPRYKVAKRGQDVALRCDPISGHVSLFWYQQALGQGPEFLTYFQNEAQLDKSGLPSDRFFAERPEGSVSTLKIQRTQQEDSAVYLCASSLRGLLEISNQPQHFGDGTRLSIL.

CDR3: CASSVFPTDSNEQFF. CDR3 sequence (DNA): TGTGCCAGCAGTGTGTTCCCCACCGACAGCAATGAGCAGTTCTTC. The chain has TRBV6-4 and TRBJ2-1; D perhaps matches TRBD1 (5 bases). Trimming shortened V by 4 bases and J by 6 bases, and 16 bases separated the two germline ends. The CDR3 spans 15 residues. Germline CDR1 and CDR2: MRHNA and SNTAGT.

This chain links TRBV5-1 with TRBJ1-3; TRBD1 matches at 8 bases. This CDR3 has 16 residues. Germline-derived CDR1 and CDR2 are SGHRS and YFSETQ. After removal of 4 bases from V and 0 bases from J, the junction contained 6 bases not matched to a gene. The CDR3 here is CASSRLDRGSGNTIYF. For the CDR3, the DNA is TGCGCCAGCAGCCGACTCGACAGGGGCTCTGGAAACACCATATATTTT.

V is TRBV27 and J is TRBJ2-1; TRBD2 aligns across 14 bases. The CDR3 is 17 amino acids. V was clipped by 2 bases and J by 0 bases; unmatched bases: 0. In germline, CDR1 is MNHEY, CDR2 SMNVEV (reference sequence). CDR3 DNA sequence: TGTGCCAGCAGTTTAGGGACTAGCGGGGGCTCCTACAATGAGCAGTTCTTC. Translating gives CASSLGTSGGSYNEQFF.

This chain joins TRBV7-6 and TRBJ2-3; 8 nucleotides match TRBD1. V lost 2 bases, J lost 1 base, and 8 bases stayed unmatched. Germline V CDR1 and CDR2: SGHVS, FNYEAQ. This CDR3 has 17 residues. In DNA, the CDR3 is TGTGCCAGCAGCTTAACCGGGACAGGATCAGGCACAGATACGCAGTATTTT. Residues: CASSLTGTGSGTDTQYF.

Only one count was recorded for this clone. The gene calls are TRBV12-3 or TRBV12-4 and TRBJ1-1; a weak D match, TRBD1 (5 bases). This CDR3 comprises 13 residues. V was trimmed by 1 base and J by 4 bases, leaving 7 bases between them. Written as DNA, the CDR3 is TGTGCCAGCAGTTTAGTAGGGGCCACTGAAGCTTTCTTT. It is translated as CASSLVGATEAFF.

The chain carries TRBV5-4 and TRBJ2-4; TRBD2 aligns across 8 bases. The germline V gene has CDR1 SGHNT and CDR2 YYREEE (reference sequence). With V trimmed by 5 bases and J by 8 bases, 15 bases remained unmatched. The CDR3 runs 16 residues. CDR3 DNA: TGTGCCAGCAGTCGGGGGGGAGCAATGGCCCCAGACATTCAGTACTTC. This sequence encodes CASSRGGAMAPDIQYF.